This T cell receptor (beta chain) was sequenced for a study of blood T cell repertoires in COVID-19. Study summary: There were acute and convalescent COVID-19 samples, and they came from the United States, Italy and Spain. Sources were T cells, B-cell-depleted T cells, or PBMCs; the material itself was cDNA or gDNA.

Source study methods: How many nucleated cells were present was estimated from reference gene primer amplification. The table came from immunoSEQ multiplex PCR; TCRdb's copy has only in-frame clones and leaves some out. That table supplies the V and J calls and clone size; D and trimming were determined from the DNA. The sample yields 190,000 or so clones, less than 95% seen once. V dropped 3 bases and J dropped 3 bases, with 10 bases sitting between them. Germline values: CDR1 SGDLS, CDR2 YYNGEE. The CDR3 contains 14 residues. What was sequenced was peripheral blood. The receptor was isolated from a man aged 30 to 39 with COVID-19, enrolled during active disease. The rearrangement joins TRBV9 to TRBJ1-5; D is ambiguous. CDR3 loop: CASSGRTSNQPQHF. CDR3 nucleotides: TGTGCCAGCAGCGGAAGGACTTCCAATCAGCCCCAGCATTTT. The complete variable domain, with remaining parts taken from reference TRBV9 and TRBJ1-5, reads DSGVTQTPKHLITATGQRVTLRCSPRSGDLSVYWYQQSLDQGLQFLIQYYNGEERAKGNILERFSAQQFPDLHSELNLSSLELGDSALYFCASSGRTSNQPQHFGDGTRLSIL.